This T cell receptor (beta chain) was captured by sequencing in a study of CD8+CD57+ T cells in acquired aplastic anemia (dated 2018 in TCRdb). For context, the study as a whole: A mean of 3.2 ug of DNA, ranging from roughly 0.17 to 30 ug, was extracted from sorted CD4+ and CD8+ cells. CD8+CD57+ expansion was defined as a frequency above the mean frequency observed in healthy subjects. What the authors observed across the whole study: No significant difference in CD8+ Simpson's diversity was found between patients and healthy controls (P=0.060). Fewer than 35 CD8+ CDR3 sequences were found to be shared between patients and controls, but these sequences appeared to be highly expressed in patients and within the immunodominant clones of the patients.

Trimming removed 0 bases from V and 2 bases from J, leaving 2 bases between the germline ends. The germline V gene (reference sequence) gives CDR1 as LGHDT and CDR2 as YNNKEL. Inclusive of the bounding cysteine and phenylalanine, the CDR3 is 12 residues long. This entry keeps only the CDR3 DNA: 36 bases, framed from base 1. TCR beta VDJ combination and CDR3 sequence profiling used genomic DNA as the template. TCR repertoire sequencing was run on an Illumina HiSeq 2000. The authors' analysis ran thus. Repertoires were assessed using TRBV/TRBJ rearrangement plots, CDR3 size and DJ length profiles, and Simpson's diversity index. The most abundant DNA sequence in the deep sequencing data was taken as the immunodominant clone. CDR3 amino acid sequences were checked for sharing across subjects and were also compared against the VDJdb database and published repertoires. TCRdb's own reprocessing of the public reads used fastp at Q25 and MiXCR and kept productive beta chains. Rows are combined by CDR3 protein, so each entry shows the most common genes and DNA. TCRdb, rather than the study authors, made the V and J calls. The table for this sample lists 55,000 to 60,000 distinct CDR3 sequences; roughly three fifths of them were counted only once. Roughly 15% of the sample goes to the ten largest clones.

Patients chosen for sequencing had shown expansion of CD8+CD57+ cells by flow cytometry. Every patient had severe acquired aplastic anemia, diagnosed using the International Study of Aplastic Anemia and Agranulocytosis and Camitta criteria. No therapy had been received by the patients at the time of blood sampling. In this study, sorted CD4+ and CD8+ T cells from the blood of healthy subjects and of severe aplastic anemia patients had their TCR repertoires deep-sequenced. Patients were enrolled in the USA under clinicaltrials.gov protocols 00001620, 01623167, 00001397, 00071045, 00081523 and 00961064. Ficoll-Paque density gradient centrifugation was used to isolate peripheral blood mononuclear cells. Before DNA was extracted, CD4+ and CD8+ T cells were sorted using either FACS or magnetic beads. Ten or more counts support this clonotype. What this receptor recognizes is not known. It has no much larger one-base neighbor in the sample; base qualities were not kept.

Sequenced input: sorted CD4+, CD8+, or CD8+CD57+ T cells (not recorded which) from PBMCs. The chain is made from TRBV3-1 and TRBJ2-7; too little of a D gene remains to name it. This sequence originates from a human donor with aplastic anemia. The DNA reads as follows: TGTGCCAGCAGCCAAGACCCCTACGAGCAGTACTTC. It translates to CASSQDPYEQYF.